The entry that follows covers one T cell receptor beta chain sequence. The data were obtained in a study of blood T cell repertoires in COVID-19. Sequencing used immunoSEQ multiplex PCR; TCRdb keeps in-frame clones, though not all of them. The sample shows around 340,000 clones, 88% of them seen only once. In germline, CDR1 is SGHTA, CDR2 FQGNSA. V trimming: 6 bases; J trimming: 7 bases; junction bases outside the gene matches: 6. The CDR3 spans 14 residues. The V call is TRBV7-2, the J call TRBJ2-2, with 9 bases fitting TRBD2. The TCR sequence derives from a woman in her twenties or thirties who had been exposed to COVID-19. The sequenced material came from PBMCs or T cells enriched from blood (not recorded which). The CDR3 loop is CASSPGTSIGELFF. In DNA, the CDR3 is TGTGCCAGCAGTCCCGGGACTAGCATCGGGGAGCTGTTTTTT.